This section outlines one TCR beta chain sequence together with its context. Localized lung adenocarcinoma, a non-small cell lung cancer, affected the donors. The source of the sample is a study of CD4 and CD8 cells across lung adenocarcinoma regions. Germline V gives CDR1 SGDLS, CDR2 YYNGEE. This CDR3 comprises 13 residues. Deletions cut 3 bases from V and 3 bases from J, with 9 bases between. TCRdb re-analysed the PCR reads in MiXCR, keeping a single row per CDR3 protein. The sample lists more than 9,500 distinct CDR3 sequences, around 48% occurring once. Sequenced input: CD8+ T cells from the margin of a lung tumor. This TCR came from a female donor with lung adenocarcinoma. The CD4 and CD8 labels of this study may be unreliable. This chain links TRBV9 with TRBJ1-2; TRBD1 is a possible D gene (5 bases). The CDR3 bases are TGTGCCAGCAGCGCCCAGGGCTACTATGGCTACACCTTC. Protein sequence: CASSAQGYYGYTF.